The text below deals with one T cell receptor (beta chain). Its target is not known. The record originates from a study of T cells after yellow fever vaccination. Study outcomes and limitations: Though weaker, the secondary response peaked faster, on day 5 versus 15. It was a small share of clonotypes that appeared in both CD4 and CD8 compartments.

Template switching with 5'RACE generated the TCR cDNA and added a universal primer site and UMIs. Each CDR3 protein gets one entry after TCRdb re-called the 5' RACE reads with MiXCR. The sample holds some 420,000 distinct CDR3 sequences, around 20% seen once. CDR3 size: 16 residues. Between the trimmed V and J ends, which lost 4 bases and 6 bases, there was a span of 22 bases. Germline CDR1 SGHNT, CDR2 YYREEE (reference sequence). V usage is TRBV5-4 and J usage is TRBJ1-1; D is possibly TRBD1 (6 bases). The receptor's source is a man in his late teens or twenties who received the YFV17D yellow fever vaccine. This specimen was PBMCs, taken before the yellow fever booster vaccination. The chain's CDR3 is CASSPLKGTTSAEAFF. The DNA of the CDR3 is TGTGCCAGCAGCCCTCTCAAGGGGACAACGAGCGCTGAAGCTTTCTTT.